This T cell receptor beta chain was sequenced for a study of T cell repertoires in cytomegalovirus infection. The wider study: Public TCR beta signatures indicated both CMV infection and matching HLA type.

Concerning this clonotype itself: What it binds is not known.

V lost 0 bases and J 7 bases, leaving 13 bases between the germline ends. In germline, CDR1 is SGDLS, CDR2 YYNGEE. CDR3 length: 14 residues. General study findings and limits: In two of eight donors, the top clonotype was HLA-C-restricted CMV-specific. Based on cumulative public TCR beta family frequency, carriers of CMV plus the relevant HLA were identified.

TCRdb used MiXCR to reprocess the reads, holding one entry per CDR3 protein. The data hold some 440,000 distinct CDR3 sequences, with about a third observed a single time. Sequenced sample: PBMCs. This rearrangement joins TRBV9 to TRBJ1-2; perhaps TRBD1 as D (6 bases). The sequence derives from a human donor in good health (CMV status not recorded). Some clones in this sample may be carry-over from other donors' samples. The CDR3 region is CASSVVTGAGGYTF. DNA for the CDR3: TGTGCCAGCAGCGTAGTAACGGGGGCCGGTGGCTACACCTTC.